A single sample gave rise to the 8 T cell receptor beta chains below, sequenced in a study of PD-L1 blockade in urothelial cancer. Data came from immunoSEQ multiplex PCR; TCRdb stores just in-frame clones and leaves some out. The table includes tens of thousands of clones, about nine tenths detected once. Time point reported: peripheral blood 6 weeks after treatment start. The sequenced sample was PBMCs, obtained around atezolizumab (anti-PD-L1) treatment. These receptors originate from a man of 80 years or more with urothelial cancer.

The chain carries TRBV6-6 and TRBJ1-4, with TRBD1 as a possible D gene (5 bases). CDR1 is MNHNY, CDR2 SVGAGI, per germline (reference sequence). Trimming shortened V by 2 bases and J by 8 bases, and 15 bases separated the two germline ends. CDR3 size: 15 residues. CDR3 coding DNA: TGTGCCAGCAGTTACAAGGACAACCTAATGGAAAAACTGTTTTTT. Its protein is CASSYKDNLMEKLFF.

The CDR3 nucleotides are TGCGCCAGCAGCCAAGTGGGGGGCACTGAAGCTTTCTTT. Its translation: CASSQVGGTEAFF. The V and J genes are TRBV4-3 and TRBJ1-1, with a possible D match to TRBD1 (5 bases). Trimming shortened V by 1 base and J by 4 bases, and 7 bases separated the two germline ends. CDR1 is LGHNA and CDR2 is YSLEER in the germline V gene. The CDR3 loop spans 13 amino acids.

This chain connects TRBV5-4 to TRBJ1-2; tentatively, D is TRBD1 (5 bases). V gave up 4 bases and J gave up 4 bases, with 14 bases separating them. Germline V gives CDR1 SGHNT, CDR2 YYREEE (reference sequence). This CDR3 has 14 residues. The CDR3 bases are TGTGCCAGCAGCGGACGGGGGAGGAGCTATGGCTACACCTTC. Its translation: CASSGRGRSYGYTF.

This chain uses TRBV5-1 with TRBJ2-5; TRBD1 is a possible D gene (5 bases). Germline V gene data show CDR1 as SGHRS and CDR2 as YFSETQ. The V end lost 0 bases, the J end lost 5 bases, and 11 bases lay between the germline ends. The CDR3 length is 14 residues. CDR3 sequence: CASSLGTLGETQYF. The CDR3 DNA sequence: TGCGCCAGCAGCTTGGGGACACTGGGGGAGACCCAGTACTTC.

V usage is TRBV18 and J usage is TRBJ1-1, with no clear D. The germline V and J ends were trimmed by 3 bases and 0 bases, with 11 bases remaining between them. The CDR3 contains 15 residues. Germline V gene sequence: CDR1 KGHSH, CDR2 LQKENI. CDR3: CASSPQRHLNTEAFF. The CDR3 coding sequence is TGTGCCAGCTCACCTCAGAGACACTTGAACACTGAAGCTTTCTTT.

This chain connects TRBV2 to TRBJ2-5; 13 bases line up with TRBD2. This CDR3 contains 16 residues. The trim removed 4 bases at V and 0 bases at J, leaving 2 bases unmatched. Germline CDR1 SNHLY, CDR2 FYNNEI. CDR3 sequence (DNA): TGTGCCAGCAGTGTGGGACTAGCGGGGAACCAAGAGACCCAGTACTTC. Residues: CASSVGLAGNQETQYF. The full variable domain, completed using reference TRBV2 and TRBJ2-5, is EPEVTQTPSHQVTQMGQEVILRCVPISNHLYFYWYRQILGQKVEFLVSFYNNEISEKSEIFDDQFSVERPDGSNFTLKIRSTKLEDSAMYFCASSVGLAGNQETQYFGPGTRLLVL.

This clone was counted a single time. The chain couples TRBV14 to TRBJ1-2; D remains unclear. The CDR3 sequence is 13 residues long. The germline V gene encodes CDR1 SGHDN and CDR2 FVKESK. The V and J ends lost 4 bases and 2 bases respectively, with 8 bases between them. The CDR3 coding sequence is TGTGCCAGCAGCCGAACTATCAACTATGGCTACACCTTC. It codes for CASSRTINYGYTF.

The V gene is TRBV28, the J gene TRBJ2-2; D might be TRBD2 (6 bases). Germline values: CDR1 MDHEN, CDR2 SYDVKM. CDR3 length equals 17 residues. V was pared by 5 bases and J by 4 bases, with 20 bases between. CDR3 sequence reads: CASSISGTALSTGELFF. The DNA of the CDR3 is TGTGCCAGCAGTATCTCCGGGACTGCTCTGAGCACCGGGGAGCTGTTTTTT.